This T cell receptor beta chain was identified during a study of blood T cells in healthy people across ages. General study points: Donor CMV status was unknown, possibly confounding expanded clonotype changes. More naive CD4+ cells and higher diversity marked long-lived donors relative to aged donors. Roughly linear age-related decline in beta diversity appeared, significant by age approximately 41.

Using a J-beta primer mix together with a sample-barcoded 5' primer, a second PCR was run for about 6 to 12 cycles. Using its own MiXCR run on the 5' RACE reads, TCRdb lists one record per CDR3 protein. Here the sample spans fewer than 2,000,000 distinct CDR3 sequences, about two fifths being singletons. Extraction of total RNA produced a minimum of 6 micrograms from each sample. CDR3 length: 15 amino acids. V gave up 5 bases and J gave up 1 base, with 14 bases separating them. Germline V CDR1 and CDR2: LGHNA, YSLEER. This clonotype has just a few counts. Antigen: not known. The sequence was collected from a human donor in good health. Input material: blood. The chain links TRBV4-3 to TRBJ2-5; maybe TRBD2 (5 bases). CDR3 region: CASSSALAIQETQYF. DNA for the CDR3: TGCGCCAGCAGCTCCGCCTTAGCGATCCAAGAGACCCAGTACTTC.